These 7 T cell receptor beta chains came from one sample sequenced in a study of blood T cell repertoires in COVID-19. The protocol was immunoSEQ multiplex PCR, while the TCRdb copy is restricted to in-frame clones and leaves out a portion. Counted here are fewer than 250,000 clones, roughly 90% occurring once; the ten biggest clones make up 2.5% to 3%. The sequencing input was PBMCs or T cells enriched from blood (not recorded which). The source is a woman in her 30s with acute COVID-19.

The rearrangement joins TRBV4-3 to TRBJ2-6; 12 bases line up with TRBD1. There are 16 residues in the CDR3. Germline V gives CDR1 LGHNA, CDR2 YSLEER. The V gene end was trimmed by 9 bases and the J gene end by 4 bases; junction bases not matched to a gene: 7. CDR3 residues: CASSRDRGHGANVLTF. The CDR3 nucleotides are TGCGCCAGTTCCCGGGACAGGGGGCACGGGGCCAACGTCCTGACTTTC.

The chain combines TRBV27 with TRBJ1-5, with 8 bases aligning to TRBD1. This CDR3 region has 14 residues. The J segment lost 7 bases and the V segment lost 3 bases, leaving 5 bases of the junction unmatched. Germline CDR1 and CDR2: MNHEY and SMNVEV (reference sequence). The CDR3 protein is CASSLQGARQPQHF. In nucleotides, the CDR3 is TGTGCCAGCAGTTTGCAGGGGGCTAGGCAGCCCCAGCATTTT.

The rearrangement joins TRBV6-2 or TRBV6-3 to TRBJ1-5; D is unclear. The V end lost 4 bases, the J end lost 4 bases, and 14 bases lay between the germline ends. Germline V CDR1 and CDR2: MNHEY, SVGEGT. CDR3 size: 15 residues. The CDR3 here is CASSSTTRSNQPQHF. The CDR3 DNA is TGTGCCAGCAGTTCTACGACACGGTCGAATCAGCCCCAGCATTTT.

V is TRBV3-1 (or the pseudogene TRBV3-2) and J is TRBJ2-1, with D tentatively TRBD1 (5 bases). This CDR3 region has 16 residues. Trimming cost V 0 bases and J 5 bases, with 14 bases left between them. Per the germline V gene, CDR1 is LGHDT and CDR2 is YNNKEL (reference sequence). The CDR3 here is CASSQDGTGRDNEQFF. The CDR3 DNA reads as TGTGCCAGCAGCCAAGATGGAACAGGTCGGGACAATGAGCAGTTCTTC.

The V gene is TRBV4-3, the J gene TRBJ2-2, with TRBD1 identical over 9 bases. The CDR3 runs to 17 residues. With V trimmed by 2 bases and J by 5 bases, 9 bases remained unmatched. In germline, CDR1 is LGHNA, CDR2 YSLEER. The CDR3 protein is CASSQFTGGEGTGELFF. The CDR3 nucleotides read TGCGCCAGCAGCCAATTCACAGGGGGCGAAGGTACCGGGGAGCTGTTTTTT.

This clone came up once. The chain is built from TRBV5-1 and TRBJ2-7, with no clear D. This CDR3 is built from 14 residues. Trimming cost V 2 bases and J 6 bases, with 15 bases left between them. Germline values: CDR1 SGHRS, CDR2 YFSETQ. CDR3 nucleotides: TGCGCCAGCAGCTTTGGAGCTAGTCGCGGCGAGCAGTACTTC. Its translation is CASSFGASRGEQYF. The entire variable domain, with the rest obtained from reference TRBV5-1 and TRBJ2-7, is as follows: KAGVTQTPRYLIKTRGQQVTLSCSPISGHRSVSWYQQTPGQGLQFLFEYFSETQRNKGNFPGRFSGRQFSNSRSEMNVSTLELGDSALYLCASSFGASRGEQYFGPGTRLTVT.

The chain has TRBV6-5 and TRBJ2-7; 11 positions match TRBD2. Looked up from germline, CDR1 is MNHEY and CDR2 is SVGAGI. The CDR3 totals 14 residues. Losses at the gene ends were 5 bases for V and 3 bases for J; bases not matched to a gene: 3. The CDR3 loop is CASSRLAGYYEQYF. The CDR3 coding sequence is TGTGCCAGCAGTCGACTAGCGGGGTACTACGAGCAGTACTTC.